This TCR beta chain derives from a study of shared clonotypes between healthy human individuals. V lost 3 bases and J 5 bases, leaving 8 bases between the germline ends. The CDR3 is 13 residues long. The germline V gene has CDR1 SGHTA and CDR2 FQGNSA. Method: immunoSEQ multiplex PCR; TCRdb's copy keeps in-frame clones and lacks some. This sample carries 150,000 to 200,000 clones, 66% of them seen once, and the ten largest clones take roughly 10%. What was sequenced was memory CD4+ T cells sorted from blood. Subset given: CD45RA-negative fraction. The clonotype originates from a man aged 30 to 39 in good health. The genes are TRBV7-2 and TRBJ1-5; no definite D call. The CDR3 protein is CASSLQPDQPQHF. The DNA of the CDR3 is TGTGCCAGCAGCTTGCAGCCGGATCAGCCCCAGCATTTT.